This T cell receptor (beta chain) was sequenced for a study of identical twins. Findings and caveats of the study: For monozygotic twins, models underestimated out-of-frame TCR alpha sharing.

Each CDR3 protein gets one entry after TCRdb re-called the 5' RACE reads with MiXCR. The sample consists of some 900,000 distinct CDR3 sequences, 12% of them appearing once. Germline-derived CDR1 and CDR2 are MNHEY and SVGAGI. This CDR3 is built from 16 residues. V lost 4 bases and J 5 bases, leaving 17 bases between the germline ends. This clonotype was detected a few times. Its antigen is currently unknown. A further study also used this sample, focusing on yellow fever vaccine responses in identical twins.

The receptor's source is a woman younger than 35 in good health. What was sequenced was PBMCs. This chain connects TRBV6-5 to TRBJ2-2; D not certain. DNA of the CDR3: TGTGCCAGCAGTTCCCTTTTGACCTCGGTGACCGGGGAGCTGTTTTTT. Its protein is CASSSLLTSVTGELFF.